This T cell receptor (beta chain) was captured in a study of T cells after yellow fever vaccination. Study-level findings and limits: Abundant contaminating clonotypes from the bulk population could appear in FACS-sorted repertoires.

TCRdb processed the 5' RACE reads anew with MiXCR; each CDR3 protein has one entry. Among fewer than 85,000 distinct CDR3 sequences, almost 8% were seen once, and the ten largest hold approximately 42%. Note on this clonotype: Its antigen is currently unknown. This clone may be a read error of a much larger clone one base away.

The length of the CDR3 is 15 residues. The V gene lost 0 bases and the J gene lost 5 bases, with 16 bases spanning the gap. Germline CDR1 DFQATT, CDR2 SNEGSKA (reference sequence). J is TRBJ2-5 and V is TRBV20-1, with a possible D match to TRBD2 (5 bases). This material consisted of CD8+ T cells sorted from PBMCs, taken on the day of the yellow fever booster vaccination. This sequence was found in a young man who received the YFV17D yellow fever vaccine. The CDR3 DNA follows: TGCAGTGCTAGAGATCAGGAGTGGCGAGGGGAGACCCAGTACTTC. Amino acids: CSARDQEWRGETQYF.